These T cell receptor beta chains were read from a single sample in a study of cytomegalovirus exposure and HLA in healthy donors. Libraries were prepared by immunoSEQ multiplex PCR; TCRdb keeps only in-frame clonotypes and omits some of them. The data hold 150,000 to 200,000 clones, with around nine tenths observed a single time. Specimen: PBMCs. The receptors come from a young woman in good health and CMV-seronegative. The CDR3 runs from the conserved cysteine through the conserved F or W. The D gene is left open where the match is weak. Clone sizes are given selectively: once, few, many, or a class where the clone is expanded.

d_gene	j_gene	v_gene	len	abundance	CDR3nt	CDR3aa
TRBD1	TRBJ1-5	TRBV5-8	15	-	TGTGCCAGTACGACAGGGGGCTCGATCAATCAGCCCCAGCATTTT	CASTTGGSINQPQHF
-	TRBJ2-1	TRBV7-9	13	-	TGTGCCAGCAGCTTAGTTGCGGGCGTTGAGCAGTTCTTC	CASSLVAGVEQFF
TRBD1	TRBJ2-5	TRBV5-1	16	-	TGCGCCAGCAGCTCTTCCTCCACAGGGGGGCAAGAGACCCAGTACTTC	CASSSSSTGGQETQYF
-	TRBJ2-2	TRBV18	13	few	TGTGCCAGCTCACCTACTGCTGACGGGGAGCTGTTTTTT	CASSPTADGELFF
-	TRBJ2-3	TRBV5-1	15	-	TGCGCCAGCAGCTTGGGTTCGTTCCTCACAGATACGCAGTATTTT	CASSLGSFLTDTQYF
-	TRBJ1-1	TRBV19	17	-	TGTGCCAGTAGAATCGGGATCTTGGGGGCGGGGAACACTGAAGCTTTCTTT	CASRIGILGAGNTEAFF
TRBD2	TRBJ2-3	TRBV6-5	15	-	TGTGCCAGCAGCTCCCGAGCGGGGGGAATAGATACGCAGTATTTT	CASSSRAGGIDTQYF
TRBD2	TRBJ2-7	TRBV7-8	16	-	TGTGCCAGCAGCTTACAAGCGGGGGTTGGATCCTACGAGCAGTACTTC	CASSLQAGVGSYEQYF
-	TRBJ2-1	TRBV5-4	12	-	TGTGCCAGCAGCTTGGTTACAGGGCCGGGGATCTTC	CASSLVTGPGIF
-	TRBJ2-5	TRBV11-2	16	-	TGTGCCAGCAGCCAGACACCCGGGAACTCGCAAGAGACCCAGTACTTC	CASSQTPGNSQETQYF
-	TRBJ1-2	TRBV11-2	14	once	TGTGCCAGCAGCTTAGCGGGGACTGAGTATGGCTACACCTTC	CASSLAGTEYGYTF
TRBD1	TRBJ2-1	TRBV5-1	14	once	TGCGCCAGCAGTAGGGACAGGGGGTACAATGAGCAGTTCTTC	CASSRDRGYNEQFF